The clone carrying this TCR beta chain was seen just once. V shed 1 base, J shed 3 bases, and the junction held 10 bases outside the gene matches. This CDR3 is built from 17 residues. The V gene's germline CDR1 is LNHDA and CDR2 SQIVND (reference sequence). The method was immunoSEQ multiplex PCR; TCRdb's version includes in-frame clones alone and lacks a portion of them. The profile shows roughly 2.6 million clones, 85% to 95% of them singletons. The data derive from a study of shared clonotypes between healthy human individuals. The material sequenced was naive CD4+ T cells sorted from blood. Subset: CD45RA+ positively selected. The chain joins TRBV19 to TRBJ2-7; 9 nucleotides match TRBD1. The sequence came from a man aged 18 to 29 in good health. The CDR3 region has the DNA TGTGCCAGTAGTATAGTAACCCCGGGACAGGGAAGCTACGAGCAGTACTTC. It encodes CASSIVTPGQGSYEQYF.